One sample yielded the 26 T cell receptor beta chains listed below, sequenced in a study of T cells in Graves' hyperthyroidism and ophthalmopathy. From RNA transcripts, TCR beta CDR3 regions were amplified. RT-PCR in the first round (using the HTBI primer set) targeted the TCR CDR3. Using its own MiXCR run on the multiplex PCR reads, TCRdb lists one record per CDR3 protein. The sample yields some 300,000 distinct CDR3 sequences, 13% seen once. The sequenced sample consisted of blood. Every receptor here comes from a woman aged 30 to 39 with Graves' hyperthyroidism that later progressed to Graves' ophthalmopathy.

This clonotype was found many times. This chain connects TRBV7-9 to TRBJ2-7; TRBD2 agrees at 10 bases. Germline lookup yields CDR1 SEHNR and CDR2 FQNEAQ (reference sequence). The CDR3 runs 15 residues. V lost 4 bases to trimming and J lost 2 bases; unmatched junction nucleotides: 5. For the CDR3, the DNA is TGTGCCAGCAGCTCGGGACTAGCGCCGACCTACGAGCAGTACTTC. Translated, it gives CASSSGLAPTYEQYF.

J is TRBJ2-7 and V is TRBV20-1, with D unclear. There are 10 residues in the CDR3. V lost 2 bases, J lost 5 bases, and 4 bases lay in between. CDR1 is DFQATT, CDR2 SNEGSKA, per germline (reference sequence). CDR3 residues: CSARSNEQYF. The CDR3 DNA is TGCAGTGCTAGAAGCAACGAGCAGTACTTC.

The chain combines TRBV7-9 with TRBJ2-3; D uncertain. The CDR3 is made up of 15 amino acids. Trimming took off 4 bases at V and 1 base at J, with 12 bases between the two ends. Looked up from germline, CDR1 is SEHNR and CDR2 is FQNEAQ (reference sequence). CDR3 coding DNA: TGTGCCAGCAGCTCTGCCGTGACTCGCACAGATACGCAGTATTTT. It yields the protein CASSSAVTRTDTQYF.

This clonotype was counted at least ten times. J is TRBJ2-5 and V is TRBV24-1, with 9 bases lining up with TRBD2. The germline V gene encodes CDR1 KGHDR and CDR2 SFDVKD. V was pared by 3 bases and J by 3 bases, with 7 bases of the junction left unmatched. CDR3 length: 16 residues. CDR3 sequence reads: CATSDPTSGVEETQYF. CDR3 bases: TGTGCCACCAGTGATCCGACTAGCGGAGTGGAAGAGACCCAGTACTTC.

This clonotype has a count of ten or more. The chain combines TRBV5-8 with TRBJ2-5; the match to TRBD1 covers 7 bases. The CDR3 loop spans 15 amino acids. After removal of 0 bases from V and 2 bases from J, the junction contained 4 bases not matched to a gene. The germline V gene encodes CDR1 SGHTS and CDR2 YDEGEE. The CDR3 sequence: CASSLGDRVQETQYF. Written as DNA, the CDR3 is TGTGCCAGCAGCTTGGGAGACAGGGTACAAGAGACCCAGTACTTC.

This clonotype was observed at least ten times. This chain uses TRBV6-1 with TRBJ2-7, with D maybe TRBD1 (6 bases). Between the trimmed V and J ends, which lost 6 bases and 4 bases, there was a span of 10 bases. Germline V lookup: CDR1 MNHNS, CDR2 SASEGT. The CDR3 covers 12 residues. For the CDR3, the DNA is TGTGCCAGCAGGACAGGAAAGTACGAGCAGTACTTC. It translates to CASRTGKYEQYF.

This clonotype was detected only once. The rearrangement joins TRBV19 to TRBJ1-4; D is perhaps TRBD1 (6 bases). CDR3 length: 15 residues. Germline CDR1 LNHDA, CDR2 SQIVND (reference sequence). V shed 5 bases and J shed 0 bases, with 10 bases lying between them. The CDR3 nucleotides read TGTGCCAGTAGTGCACAGGGTACAACTAATGAAAAACTGTTTTTT. Its protein is CASSAQGTTNEKLFF.

This clonotype showed up just a few times. The chain joins TRBV24-1 to TRBJ1-5; D unclear. The V gene lost 1 base and the J gene lost 3 bases, with 6 bases spanning the gap. This CDR3 is built from 14 residues. CDR1 and CDR2 from the germline V gene are KGHDR and SFDVKD. The CDR3, as DNA: TGTGCCACCAGTGATTTAGAGTACAATCAGCCCCAGCATTTT. Its translation: CATSDLEYNQPQHF.

This clonotype has a count of ten or more. This chain connects TRBV7-8 to TRBJ2-7, with a possible D match to TRBD2 (5 bases). The CDR3 has 12 amino acids. CDR1 SGHVS and CDR2 FQNEAQ come from the germline V gene. V shed 8 bases and J shed 4 bases, with 12 bases lying between them. The CDR3 region is CASRGNRYEQYF. CDR3 sequence (DNA): TGTGCCAGCCGGGGAAATCGGTACGAGCAGTACTTC.

Many counts were recorded for this clonotype. The rearrangement uses TRBV4-3 and TRBJ2-2; possibly TRBD1 or TRBD2 for D (5 bases each). Per the germline V gene, CDR1 is LGHNA and CDR2 is YSLEER. V was trimmed by 4 bases and J by 5 bases, leaving 20 bases between them. This CDR3 contains 17 residues. CDR3 DNA: TGCGCCAGCAGCCGAGGGACCCGGGATTTGATGACCGGGGAGCTGTTTTTT. As protein: CASSRGTRDLMTGELFF.

This clonotype was seen ten or more times. V usage is TRBV28 and J usage is TRBJ1-1; D unresolved. The V and J ends lost 5 bases and 0 bases respectively, with 7 bases between them. The CDR3 has 13 amino acids. Germline loops: CDR1 MDHEN, CDR2 SYDVKM. CDR3 amino acids: CASSNLLNTEAFF. CDR3 in DNA: TGTGCCAGCAGTAATCTCTTGAACACTGAAGCTTTCTTT.

In its sample, this clonotype was seen many times. The V gene is TRBV3-1, the J gene TRBJ2-1, with 10 nucleotides matching TRBD2. V lost 1 base, J lost 3 bases, and 6 bases stayed unmatched. CDR1 is LGHDT, CDR2 YNNKEL, per germline (reference sequence). The CDR3 spans 17 residues. The DNA of the CDR3 is TGTGCCAGCAGCCAAGGAGAACTAGCGGGGATCTACAATGAGCAGTTCTTC. As protein: CASSQGELAGIYNEQFF.

The sample holds many counts of this clonotype. The rearrangement links TRBV13 to TRBJ2-3, with 9 bases identical to TRBD2. This CDR3 spans 17 amino acids. After removal of 6 bases from V and 3 bases from J, the junction contained 13 bases not matched to a gene. Germline V gives CDR1 PRHDT, CDR2 FYEKMQ (reference sequence). The DNA of the CDR3 is TGTGCCAGCAGTTATAGTCCCGGACTAGCGCGAACAGATACGCAGTATTTT. This sequence encodes CASSYSPGLARTDTQYF.

V usage is TRBV29-1 and J usage is TRBJ1-1; D is perhaps TRBD1 (6 bases). This CDR3 comprises 12 residues. Looked up from germline, CDR1 is SQVTM and CDR2 is ANQGSEA. Trimming took off 5 bases at V and 7 bases at J, with 14 bases between the two ends. The CDR3 reads CSVTGQRYEAFF. The CDR3 DNA is TGCAGCGTTACGGGACAACGGTATGAAGCTTTCTTT.

In its sample, this clonotype ranks as medium-sized (0.01 to 0.1%). The J gene is TRBJ1-1, the V gene TRBV28; no definite D call. The length of the CDR3 is 12 residues. V was cut by 1 base and J by 5 bases, with 5 bases left in between. Germline CDR1 MDHEN, CDR2 SYDVKM. The CDR3 loop reads CASSLSRTEAFF. The DNA of the CDR3 is TGTGCCAGCAGTTTATCGCGGACTGAAGCTTTCTTT.

Many counts were recorded for this clonotype. CDR3 in amino acids: CASSFKGREYEQYF. DNA of the CDR3: TGCGCCAGCAGCTTTAAGGGGAGAGAATACGAGCAGTACTTC. The V gene is TRBV5-1, the J gene TRBJ2-7; D possibly uses TRBD1 or TRBD2 (5 bases each). This CDR3 is built from 14 residues. Germline lookup yields CDR1 SGHRS and CDR2 YFSETQ. The V gene lost 2 bases and the J gene lost 4 bases, with 13 bases spanning the gap.

This clonotype was seen repeatedly, ten times or more. The V call is TRBV27, the J call TRBJ2-7; D ambiguous. V was pared by 1 base and J by 2 bases, with 9 bases between. Germline V lookup: CDR1 MNHEY, CDR2 SMNVEV (reference sequence). CDR3 size: 14 residues. In DNA form, the CDR3 reads TGTGCCAGCAGTTTATTTACTGCCCCCTACGAGCAGTACTTC. Translation gives CASSLFTAPYEQYF.

This clonotype was observed many times. The V call is TRBV2, the J call TRBJ2-5; TRBD2 might be the D (7 bases). CDR1 is SNHLY and CDR2 is FYNNEI in the germline V gene. The CDR3 consists of 13 residues. The CDR3: CANKAGAFETQYF. The CDR3, as DNA: TGTGCTAACAAGGCGGGGGCGTTCGAGACCCAGTACTTC.

The V and J genes are TRBV6-1 and TRBJ1-1; D is possibly TRBD1 (5 bases). Trimming took 5 bases from V and 1 from J, leaving 11 bases between them. CDR3 length equals 14 residues. Germline V gene lookup returns CDR1 MNHNS and CDR2 SASEGT. CDR3 DNA sequence: TGTGCCAGCAGTTCGGACATTTCGAACACTGAAGCTTTCTTT. Translation: CASSSDISNTEAFF.

Notes on this clonotype: Since a much larger clone is just one base distant, this may be a read error. The chain combines TRBV29-1 with TRBJ2-3, with unresolved D. CDR1 and CDR2 (germline): SQVTM, ANQGSEA. Trimming removed 8 bases from V and 2 bases from J, with 20 bases in between. The CDR3 runs 15 residues. The CDR3 region is CSLVPRGAATDTQYF. In nucleotides, the CDR3 is TGCAGCTTGGTCCCCCGTGGCGCGGCCACAGATACGCAGTATTTT.

This clonotype was seen a handful of times. The chain employs TRBV5-1 and TRBJ2-3; a possible D gene is TRBD2 (5 bases). The ends were cut back, 0 bases at V and 2 bases at J, with 13 bases in the middle. The CDR3 consists of 16 residues. CDR1 SGHRS and CDR2 YFSETQ come from the germline V gene. Here the CDR3 DNA reads TGCGCCAGCAGCTTGGATTCTGGACTTCTCACAGATACGCAGTATTTT. Its translation is CASSLDSGLLTDTQYF.

The genes are TRBV3-1 and TRBJ1-2; no reliable D call. This CDR3 is 13 amino acids long. Trimming removed 4 bases at V and 3 bases at J, with 9 bases between. Germline-derived CDR1 and CDR2 are LGHDT and YNNKEL (reference sequence). CDR3: CASSPGSHYGYTF. The CDR3 DNA reads TGTGCCAGCAGCCCTGGGTCTCACTATGGCTACACCTTC.

This clonotype was seen many times. The chain has TRBV11-2 and TRBJ2-3; D is ambiguous. Trimming pared 3 bases from V and 1 base from J, leaving 2 bases between. The CDR3 is 12 amino acids. Germline V gene data show CDR1 as SGHAT and CDR2 as FQNNGV. CDR3 amino acids: CASSFGTDTQYF. In DNA form, the CDR3 reads TGTGCCAGCAGCTTCGGCACAGATACGCAGTATTTT. The full variable domain, with the rest looked up from reference TRBV11-2 and TRBJ2-3, is EAGVAQSPRYKIIEKRQSVAFWCNPISGHATLYWYQQILGQGPKLLIQFQNNGVVDDSQLPKDRFSAERLKGVDSTLKIQPAKLEDSAVYLCASSFGTDTQYFGPGTRLTVL.

This chain links TRBV28 with TRBJ2-1, with 9 bases lining up with TRBD1. V trimming: 2 bases; J trimming: 4 bases; junction bases outside the gene matches: 6. CDR1 is MDHEN, CDR2 SYDVKM, per germline. The CDR3 is made up of 16 amino acids. CDR3 sequence reads: CASSLPLTGGYNEQFF. Here the CDR3 DNA reads TGTGCCAGCAGTTTACCCCTGACAGGGGGATACAATGAGCAGTTCTTC.

This clonotype was observed at least ten times. V gene TRBV27 combines with J gene TRBJ2-1, with a tentative D call TRBD2 (6 bases). The CDR3 totals 16 residues. The germline V and J ends were trimmed by 2 bases and 3 bases, with 14 bases remaining between them. The germline V gene encodes CDR1 MNHEY and CDR2 SMNVEV (reference sequence). The CDR3 here is CASSLGESGVYNEQFF. DNA for the CDR3: TGTGCCAGCAGTTTAGGGGAGTCGGGGGTCTACAATGAGCAGTTCTTC.

In this sample, this clonotype turned up many times. The chain carries TRBV4-3 and TRBJ2-7, with D possibly being TRBD2 (5 bases). From germline, CDR1 is LGHNA and CDR2 YSLEER. Between the trimmed V and J ends, which lost 0 bases and 1 base, there was a span of 19 bases. This CDR3 spans 18 amino acids. Written as DNA, the CDR3 is TGCGCCAGCAGCCAAGAGTCGATAGCGCTGAGGTCTTCCTACGAGCAGTACTTC. Protein sequence: CASSQESIALRSSYEQYF.